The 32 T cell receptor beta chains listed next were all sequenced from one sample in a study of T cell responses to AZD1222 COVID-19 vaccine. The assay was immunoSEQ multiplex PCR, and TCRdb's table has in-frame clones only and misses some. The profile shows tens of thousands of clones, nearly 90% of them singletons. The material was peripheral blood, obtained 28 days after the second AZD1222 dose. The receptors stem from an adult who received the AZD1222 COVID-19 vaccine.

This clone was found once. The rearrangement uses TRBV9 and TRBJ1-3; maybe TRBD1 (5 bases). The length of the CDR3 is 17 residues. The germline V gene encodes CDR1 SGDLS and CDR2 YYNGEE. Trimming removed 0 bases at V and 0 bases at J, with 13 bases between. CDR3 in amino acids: CASSVAFDSYSGNTIYF. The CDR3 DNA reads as TGTGCCAGCAGCGTAGCCTTCGACAGTTACTCTGGAAACACCATATATTTT.

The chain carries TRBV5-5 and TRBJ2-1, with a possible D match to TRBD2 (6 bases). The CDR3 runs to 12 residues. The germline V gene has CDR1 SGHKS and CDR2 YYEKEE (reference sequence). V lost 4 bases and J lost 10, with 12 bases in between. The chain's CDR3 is CASSPTRYEQFF. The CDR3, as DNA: TGTGCCAGCAGCCCGACTAGGTACGAGCAGTTCTTC.

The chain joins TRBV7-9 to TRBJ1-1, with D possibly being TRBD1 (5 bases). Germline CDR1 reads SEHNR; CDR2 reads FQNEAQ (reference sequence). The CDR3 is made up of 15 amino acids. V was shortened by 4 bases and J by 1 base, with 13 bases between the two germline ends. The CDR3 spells CASSSTGRWNTEAFF. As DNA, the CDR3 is TGTGCCAGCAGCTCAACGGGACGTTGGAACACTGAAGCTTTCTTT.

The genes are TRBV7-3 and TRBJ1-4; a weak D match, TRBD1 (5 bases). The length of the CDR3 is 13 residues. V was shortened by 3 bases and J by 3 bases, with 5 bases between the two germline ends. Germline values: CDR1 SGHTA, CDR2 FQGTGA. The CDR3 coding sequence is TGTGCCAGCAGCTTGGGGGCTAATGAAAAACTGTTTTTT. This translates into CASSLGANEKLFF.

The CDR3: CASSGWTGPNTEAFF. Written as DNA, the CDR3 is TGTGCCAGCAGCGGTTGGACAGGACCGAACACTGAAGCTTTCTTT. The V call is TRBV5-4, the J call TRBJ1-1; 7 nucleotides match TRBD1. The CDR3 consists of 15 residues. Losses at the gene ends were 4 bases for V and 1 base for J; bases not matched to a gene: 7. Germline-derived CDR1 and CDR2 are SGHNT and YYREEE (reference sequence).

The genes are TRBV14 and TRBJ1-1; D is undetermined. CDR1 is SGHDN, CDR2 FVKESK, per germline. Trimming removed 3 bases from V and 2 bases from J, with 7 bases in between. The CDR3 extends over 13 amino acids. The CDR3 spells CASSQDLNTEAFF. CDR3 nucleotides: TGTGCCAGCAGCCAGGACCTAAACACTGAAGCTTTCTTT.

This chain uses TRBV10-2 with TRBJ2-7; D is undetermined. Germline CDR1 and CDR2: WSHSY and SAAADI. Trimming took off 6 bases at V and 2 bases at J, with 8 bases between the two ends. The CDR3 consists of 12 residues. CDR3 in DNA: TGCGCCAGCAGGGGGAACCCCTACGAGCAGTACGTC. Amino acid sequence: CASRGNPYEQYV.

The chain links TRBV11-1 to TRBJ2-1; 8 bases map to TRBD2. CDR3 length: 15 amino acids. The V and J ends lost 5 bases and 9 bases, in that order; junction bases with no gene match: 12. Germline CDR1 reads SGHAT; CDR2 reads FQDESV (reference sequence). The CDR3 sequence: CASSRTGGAYLEQFF. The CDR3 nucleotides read TGTGCCAGCAGCCGGACGGGAGGGGCTTATCTTGAGCAGTTCTTC.

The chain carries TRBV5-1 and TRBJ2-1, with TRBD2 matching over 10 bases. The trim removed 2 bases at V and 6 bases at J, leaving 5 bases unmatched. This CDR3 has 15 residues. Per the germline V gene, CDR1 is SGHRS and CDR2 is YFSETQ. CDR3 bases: TGCGCCAGCAGCTTATTACTAGCGGGGATCAATGAGCAGTTCTTC. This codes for CASSLLLAGINEQFF.

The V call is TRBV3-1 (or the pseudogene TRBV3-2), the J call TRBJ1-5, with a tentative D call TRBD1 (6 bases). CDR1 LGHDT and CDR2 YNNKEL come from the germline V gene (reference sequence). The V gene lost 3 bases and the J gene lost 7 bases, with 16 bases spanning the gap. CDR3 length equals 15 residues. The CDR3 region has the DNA TGTGCCAGCAGCCAGGGGCGGGGGCTTCTCCAGCCCCAGCATTTT. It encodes CASSQGRGLLQPQHF.

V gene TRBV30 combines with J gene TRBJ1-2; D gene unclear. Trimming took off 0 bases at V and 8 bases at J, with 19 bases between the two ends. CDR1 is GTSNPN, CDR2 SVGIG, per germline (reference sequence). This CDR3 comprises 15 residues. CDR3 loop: CAWSVPGRLNGGYTF. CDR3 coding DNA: TGTGCCTGGAGTGTCCCGGGAAGATTAAATGGCGGCTACACCTTC.

This CDR3 is CASSLLAAGGENYGYTF. The CDR3 DNA is TGTGCCAGCAGTTTATTGGCGGCAGGGGGCGAAAACTATGGCTACACCTTC. V usage is TRBV28 and J usage is TRBJ1-2, with TRBD1 matching 8 bases. This CDR3 spans 17 amino acids. Looked up from germline, CDR1 is MDHEN and CDR2 is SYDVKM. With V trimmed by 1 base and J by 2 bases, 9 bases remained unmatched.

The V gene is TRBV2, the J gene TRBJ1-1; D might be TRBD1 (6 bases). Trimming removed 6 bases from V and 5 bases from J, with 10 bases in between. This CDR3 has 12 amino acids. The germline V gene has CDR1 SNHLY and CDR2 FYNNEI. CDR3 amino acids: CASRQGTTEAFF. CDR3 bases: TGTGCCAGCAGACAGGGTACAACTGAAGCTTTCTTT. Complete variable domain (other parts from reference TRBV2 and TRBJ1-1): EPEVTQTPSHQVTQMGQEVILRCVPISNHLYFYWYRQILGQKVEFLVSFYNNEISEKSEIFDDQFSVERPDGSNFTLKIRSTKLEDSAMYFCASRQGTTEAFFGQGTRLTVV.

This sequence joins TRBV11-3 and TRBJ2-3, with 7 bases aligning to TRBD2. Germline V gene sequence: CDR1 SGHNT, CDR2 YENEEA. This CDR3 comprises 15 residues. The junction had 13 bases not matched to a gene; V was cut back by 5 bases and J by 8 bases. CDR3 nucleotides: TGTGCCAGCAGCCGTACTAGCGATGCCTATTTTACGCAGTATTTT. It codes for CASSRTSDAYFTQYF.

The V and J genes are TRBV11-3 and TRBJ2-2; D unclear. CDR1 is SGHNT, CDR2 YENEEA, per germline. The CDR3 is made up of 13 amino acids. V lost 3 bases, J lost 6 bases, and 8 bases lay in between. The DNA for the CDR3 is TGTGCCAGCAGCTTCTCTGGGGCCGGGGAGCTGTTTTTT. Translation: CASSFSGAGELFF.

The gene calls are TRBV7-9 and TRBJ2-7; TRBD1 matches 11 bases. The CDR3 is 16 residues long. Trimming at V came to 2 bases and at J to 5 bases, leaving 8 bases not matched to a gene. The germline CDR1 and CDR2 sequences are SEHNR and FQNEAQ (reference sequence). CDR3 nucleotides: TGTGCCAGCAGCTTATCCCGGACAGGGGGCCTCGACGAGCAGTACTTC. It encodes CASSLSRTGGLDEQYF.

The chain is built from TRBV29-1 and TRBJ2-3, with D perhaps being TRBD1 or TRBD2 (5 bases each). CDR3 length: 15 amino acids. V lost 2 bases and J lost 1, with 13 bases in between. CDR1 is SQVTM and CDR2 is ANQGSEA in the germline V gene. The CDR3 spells CSVEIGTGRTDTQYF. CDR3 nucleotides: TGCAGCGTTGAAATAGGGACGGGTCGCACAGATACGCAGTATTTT.

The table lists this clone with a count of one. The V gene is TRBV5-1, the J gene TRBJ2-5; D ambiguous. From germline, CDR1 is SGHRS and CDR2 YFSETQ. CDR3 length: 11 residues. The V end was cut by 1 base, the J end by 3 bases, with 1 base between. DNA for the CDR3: TGCGCCAGCAGCTTGAAAGAGACCCAGTACTTC. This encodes CASSLKETQYF. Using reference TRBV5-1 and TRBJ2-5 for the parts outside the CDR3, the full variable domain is KAGVTQTPRYLIKTRGQQVTLSCSPISGHRSVSWYQQTPGQGLQFLFEYFSETQRNKGNFPGRFSGRQFSNSRSEMNVSTLELGDSALYLCASSLKETQYFGPGTRLLVL.

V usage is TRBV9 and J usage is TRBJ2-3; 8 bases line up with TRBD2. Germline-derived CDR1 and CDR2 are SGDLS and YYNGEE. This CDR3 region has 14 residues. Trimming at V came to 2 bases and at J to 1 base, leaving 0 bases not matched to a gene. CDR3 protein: CASSVTSGTDTQYF. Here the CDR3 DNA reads TGTGCCAGCAGCGTGACTAGCGGCACAGATACGCAGTATTTT.

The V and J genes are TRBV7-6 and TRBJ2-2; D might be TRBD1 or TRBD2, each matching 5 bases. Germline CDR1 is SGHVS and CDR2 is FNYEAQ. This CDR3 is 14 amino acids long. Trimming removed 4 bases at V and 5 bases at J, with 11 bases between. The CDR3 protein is CASSSAWGTGELFF. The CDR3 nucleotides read TGTGCCAGCAGCTCAGCGTGGGGGACCGGGGAGCTGTTTTTT.

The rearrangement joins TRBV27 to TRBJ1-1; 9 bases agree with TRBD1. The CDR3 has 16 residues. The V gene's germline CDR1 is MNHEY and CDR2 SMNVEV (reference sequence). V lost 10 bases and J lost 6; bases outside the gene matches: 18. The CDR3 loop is CATQTGTGRGLAEAFF. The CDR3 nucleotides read TGTGCCACCCAGACCGGGACAGGGAGGGGGCTGGCTGAAGCTTTCTTT.

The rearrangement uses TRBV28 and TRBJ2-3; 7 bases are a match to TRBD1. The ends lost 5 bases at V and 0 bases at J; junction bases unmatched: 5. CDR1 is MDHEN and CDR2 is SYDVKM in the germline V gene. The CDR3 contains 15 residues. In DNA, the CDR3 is TGTGCCAGCAGTCCAGACAGGGTTAGCACAGATACGCAGTATTTT. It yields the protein CASSPDRVSTDTQYF.

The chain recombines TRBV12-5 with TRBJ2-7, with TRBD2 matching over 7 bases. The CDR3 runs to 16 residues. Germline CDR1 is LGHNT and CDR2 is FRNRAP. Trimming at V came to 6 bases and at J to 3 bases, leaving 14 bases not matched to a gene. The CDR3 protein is CASGIVRGSPNYEQYV. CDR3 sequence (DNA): TGTGCTAGTGGCATCGTTCGCGGGAGCCCCAACTACGAGCAGTACGTC.

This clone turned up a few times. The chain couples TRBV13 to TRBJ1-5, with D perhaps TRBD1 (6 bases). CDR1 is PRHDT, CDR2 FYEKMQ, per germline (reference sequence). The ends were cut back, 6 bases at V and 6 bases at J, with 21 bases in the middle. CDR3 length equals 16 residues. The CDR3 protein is CASSRYPGGRGQPQHF. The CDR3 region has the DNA TGTGCCAGCAGTCGTTACCCCGGGGGGCGCGGTCAGCCCCAGCATTTT.

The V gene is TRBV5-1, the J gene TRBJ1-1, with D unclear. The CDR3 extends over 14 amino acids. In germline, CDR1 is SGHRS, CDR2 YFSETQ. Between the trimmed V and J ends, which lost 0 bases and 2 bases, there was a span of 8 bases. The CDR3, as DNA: TGCGCCAGCAGCTTGGCGGGGATCAACACTGAAGCTTTCTTT. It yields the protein CASSLAGINTEAFF.

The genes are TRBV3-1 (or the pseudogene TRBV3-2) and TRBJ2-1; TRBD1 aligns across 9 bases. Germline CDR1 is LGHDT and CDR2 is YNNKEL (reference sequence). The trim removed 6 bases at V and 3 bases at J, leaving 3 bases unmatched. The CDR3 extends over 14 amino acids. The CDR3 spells CASRQGALYNEQFF. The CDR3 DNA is TGTGCCAGCAGACAGGGGGCCCTCTACAATGAGCAGTTCTTC.

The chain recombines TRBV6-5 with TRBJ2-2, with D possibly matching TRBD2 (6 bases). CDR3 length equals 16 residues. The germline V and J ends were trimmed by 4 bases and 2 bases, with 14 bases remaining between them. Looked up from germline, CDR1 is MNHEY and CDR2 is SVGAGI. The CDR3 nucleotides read TGTGCCAGCAGTTTATCCGGGACTGTCAACACCGGGGAGCTGTTTTTT. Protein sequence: CASSLSGTVNTGELFF.

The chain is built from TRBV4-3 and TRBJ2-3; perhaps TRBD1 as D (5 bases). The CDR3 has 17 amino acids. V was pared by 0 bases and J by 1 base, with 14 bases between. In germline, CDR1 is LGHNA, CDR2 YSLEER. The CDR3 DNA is TGCGCCAGCAGCCAAGATCTACAGGCCCTCGGCACAGATACGCAGTATTTT. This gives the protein CASSQDLQALGTDTQYF.

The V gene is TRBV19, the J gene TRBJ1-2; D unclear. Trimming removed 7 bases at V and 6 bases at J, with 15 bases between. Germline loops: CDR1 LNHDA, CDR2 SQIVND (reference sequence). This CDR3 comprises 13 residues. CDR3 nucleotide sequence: TGTGCCAGTACAATTACGGGGTTGGATGGCTACACCTTC. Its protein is CASTITGLDGYTF.

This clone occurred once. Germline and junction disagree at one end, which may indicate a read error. The CDR3 DNA sequence: TGCAGCGCTGGGACAGCTAATCAACCCCAGCATTTT. Amino acids: CSAGTANQPQHF. The chain recombines TRBV29-1 with TRBJ1-5, with 7 nucleotides matching TRBD1. The germline CDR1 and CDR2 sequences are SQVTM and ANQGSEA. The CDR3 has 12 residues.

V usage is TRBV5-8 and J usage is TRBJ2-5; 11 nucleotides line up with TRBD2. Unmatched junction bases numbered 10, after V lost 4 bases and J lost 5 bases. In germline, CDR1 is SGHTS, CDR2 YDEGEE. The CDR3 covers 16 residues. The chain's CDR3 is CASSRSGRAWGETQYF. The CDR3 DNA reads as TGTGCCAGCAGCCGTAGCGGGAGGGCCTGGGGCGAGACCCAGTACTTC.

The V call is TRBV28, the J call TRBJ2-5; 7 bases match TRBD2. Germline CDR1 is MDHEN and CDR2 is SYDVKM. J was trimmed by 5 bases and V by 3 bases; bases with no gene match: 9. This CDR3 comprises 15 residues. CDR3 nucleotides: TGTGCCAGCAGTTTTTCCTTGCGGGAGCGGGAGACCCAGTACTTC. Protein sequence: CASSFSLRERETQYF.